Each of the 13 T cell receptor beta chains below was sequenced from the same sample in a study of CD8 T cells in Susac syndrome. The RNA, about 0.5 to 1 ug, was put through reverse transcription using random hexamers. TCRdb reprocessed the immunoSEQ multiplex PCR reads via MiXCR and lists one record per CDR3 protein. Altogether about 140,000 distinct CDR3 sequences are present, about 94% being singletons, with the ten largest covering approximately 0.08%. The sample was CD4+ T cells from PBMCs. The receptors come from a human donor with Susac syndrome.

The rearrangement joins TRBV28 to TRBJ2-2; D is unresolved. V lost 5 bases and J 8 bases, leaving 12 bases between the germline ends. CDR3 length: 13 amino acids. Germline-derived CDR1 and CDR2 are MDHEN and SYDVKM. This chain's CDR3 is CASSTGPIGELFF. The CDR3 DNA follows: TGTGCCAGCAGTACCGGACCCATTGGGGAGCTGTTTTTT.

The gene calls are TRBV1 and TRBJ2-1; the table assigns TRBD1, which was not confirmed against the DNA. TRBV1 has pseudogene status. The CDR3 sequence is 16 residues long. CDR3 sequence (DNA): TGCACCAGCAGCCATCTTGAGGGGCGTGACTACAATGAGCAGTTCTTC. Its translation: CTSSHLEGRDYNEQFF.

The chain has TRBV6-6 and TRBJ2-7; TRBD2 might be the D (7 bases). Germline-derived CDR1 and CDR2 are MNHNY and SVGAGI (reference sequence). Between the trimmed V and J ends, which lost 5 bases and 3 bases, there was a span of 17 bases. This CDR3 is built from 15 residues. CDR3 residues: CASSRQQGGNYEQYF. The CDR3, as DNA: TGTGCCAGCAGTAGACAACAGGGAGGGAACTACGAGCAGTACTTC.

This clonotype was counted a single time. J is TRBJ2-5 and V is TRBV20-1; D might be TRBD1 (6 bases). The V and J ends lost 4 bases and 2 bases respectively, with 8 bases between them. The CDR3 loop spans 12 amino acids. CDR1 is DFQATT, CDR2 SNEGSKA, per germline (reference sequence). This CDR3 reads CSAIDRQETQYF. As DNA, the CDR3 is TGCAGTGCTATCGACAGGCAAGAGACCCAGTACTTC.

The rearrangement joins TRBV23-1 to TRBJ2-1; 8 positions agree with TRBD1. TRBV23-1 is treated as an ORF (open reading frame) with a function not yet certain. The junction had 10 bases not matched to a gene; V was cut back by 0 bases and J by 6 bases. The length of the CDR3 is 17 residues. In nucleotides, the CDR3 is TGCGCCAGCAGTCAATCAGAGGCAGGGGGCGTATGCAATGAGCAGTTCTTC. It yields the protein CASSQSEAGGVCNEQFF.

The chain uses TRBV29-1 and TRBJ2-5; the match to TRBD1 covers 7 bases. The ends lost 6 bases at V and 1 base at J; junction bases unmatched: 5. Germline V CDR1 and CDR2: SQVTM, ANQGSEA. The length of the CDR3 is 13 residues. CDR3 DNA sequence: TGCAGCGTCGTACAGGGGCTCCAAGAGACCCAGTACTTC. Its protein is CSVVQGLQETQYF.

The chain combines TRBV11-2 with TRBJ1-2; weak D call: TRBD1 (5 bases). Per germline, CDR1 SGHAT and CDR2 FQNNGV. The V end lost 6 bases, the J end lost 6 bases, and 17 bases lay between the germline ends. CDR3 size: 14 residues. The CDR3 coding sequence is TGTGCCAGCAGTCCAGCGGCGGAAGGGGATGGCTACACCTTC. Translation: CASSPAAEGDGYTF.

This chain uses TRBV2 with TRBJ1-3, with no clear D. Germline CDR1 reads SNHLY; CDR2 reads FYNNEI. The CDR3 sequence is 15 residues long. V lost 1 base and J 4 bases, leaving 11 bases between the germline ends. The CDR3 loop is CASSEGRGGGNTIYF. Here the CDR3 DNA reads TGTGCCAGCAGTGAAGGCCGGGGTGGAGGAAACACCATATATTTT.

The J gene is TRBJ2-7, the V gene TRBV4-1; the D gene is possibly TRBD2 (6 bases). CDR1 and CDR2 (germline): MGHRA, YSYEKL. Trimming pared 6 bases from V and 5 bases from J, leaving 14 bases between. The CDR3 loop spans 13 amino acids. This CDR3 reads CASRRGYGDEQYF. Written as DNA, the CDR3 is TGCGCCAGCAGACGGGGGTATGGGGACGAGCAGTACTTC.

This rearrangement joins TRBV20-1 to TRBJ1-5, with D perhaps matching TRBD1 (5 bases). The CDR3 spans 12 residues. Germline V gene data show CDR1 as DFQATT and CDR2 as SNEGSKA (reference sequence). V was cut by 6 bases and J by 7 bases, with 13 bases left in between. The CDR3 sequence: CSAPDSGQPQHF. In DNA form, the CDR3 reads TGCAGTGCCCCAGACAGCGGACAGCCCCAGCATTTT.

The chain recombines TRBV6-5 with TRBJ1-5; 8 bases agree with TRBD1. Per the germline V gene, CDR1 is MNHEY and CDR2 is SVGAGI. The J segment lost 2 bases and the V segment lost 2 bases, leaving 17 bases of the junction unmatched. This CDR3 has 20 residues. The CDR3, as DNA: TGTGCCAGCAGTTACGGGGGGACGTGGGACAGGACTACTGGCAATCAGCCCCAGCATTTT. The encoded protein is CASSYGGTWDRTTGNQPQHF.

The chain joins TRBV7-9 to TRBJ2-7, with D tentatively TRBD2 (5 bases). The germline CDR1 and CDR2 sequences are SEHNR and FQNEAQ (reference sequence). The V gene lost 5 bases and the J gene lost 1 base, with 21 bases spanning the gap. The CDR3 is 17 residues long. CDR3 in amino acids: CASSPPWRAPGSYEQYF. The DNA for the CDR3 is TGTGCCAGCAGCCCTCCCTGGCGGGCCCCTGGGTCCTACGAGCAGTACTTC.

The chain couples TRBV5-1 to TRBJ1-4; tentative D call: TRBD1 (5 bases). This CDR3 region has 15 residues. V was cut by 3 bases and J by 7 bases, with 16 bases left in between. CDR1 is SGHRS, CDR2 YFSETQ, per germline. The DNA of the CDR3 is TGCGCCAGCAGCTCCTCCCTCGACAGAGGTGAAAAACTGTTTTTT. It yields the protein CASSSSLDRGEKLFF.